Below, 2 T cell receptor beta chains from the same sample are listed, as sequenced in a study of T-cell memory formation after mild COVID-19. One entry per CDR3 protein results from TCRdb running MiXCR on the 5' RACE reads. The data show under 400,000 distinct CDR3 sequences, around a fifth seen once. The sample was PBMCs or a T cell subset sorted from them (not recorded which). The receptors were sampled from an adult woman who had mild COVID-19 (a few samples of this study predate the infection). Cell type and time point are not known.

The V and J genes are TRBV6-1 and TRBJ2-2, with D tentatively TRBD1 (6 bases). Germline V CDR1 and CDR2: MNHNS, SASEGT. CDR3 length equals 14 residues. V lost 6 bases, J lost 4 bases, and 12 bases lay in between. The CDR3 loop reads CASSWTVITGELFF. CDR3 DNA: TGTGCCAGCAGCTGGACAGTGATCACCGGGGAGCTGTTTTTT.

This chain joins TRBV7-3 and TRBJ2-1, with TRBD2 matching over 12 bases. The CDR3 covers 16 residues. CDR1 is SGHTA and CDR2 is FQGTGA in the germline V gene. J was trimmed by 5 bases and V by 6 bases; bases with no gene match: 8. The CDR3 sequence is CASSPSRLAGDNEQFF. For the CDR3, the DNA is TGTGCCAGCAGTCCGTCACGACTAGCGGGGGACAATGAGCAGTTCTTC. Filled out from reference TRBV7-3 and TRBJ2-1, the complete variable domain reads GAGVSQTPSNKVTEKGKYVELRCDPISGHTALYWYRQSLGQGPEFLIYFQGTGAADDSGLPNDRFFAVRPEGSVSTLKIQRTERGDSAVYLCASSPSRLAGDNEQFFGPGTRLTVL.